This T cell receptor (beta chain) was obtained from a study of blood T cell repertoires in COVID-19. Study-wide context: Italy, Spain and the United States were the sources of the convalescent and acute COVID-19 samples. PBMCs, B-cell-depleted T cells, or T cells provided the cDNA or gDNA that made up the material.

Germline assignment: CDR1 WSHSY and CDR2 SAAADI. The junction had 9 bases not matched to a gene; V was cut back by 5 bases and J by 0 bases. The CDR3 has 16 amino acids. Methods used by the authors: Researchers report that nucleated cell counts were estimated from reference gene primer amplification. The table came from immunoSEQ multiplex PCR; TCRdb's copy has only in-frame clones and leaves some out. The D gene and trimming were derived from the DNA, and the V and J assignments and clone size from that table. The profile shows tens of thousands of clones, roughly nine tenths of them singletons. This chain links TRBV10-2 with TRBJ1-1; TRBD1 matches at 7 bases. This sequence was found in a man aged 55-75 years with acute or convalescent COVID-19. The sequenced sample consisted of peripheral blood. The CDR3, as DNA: TGCGCCAGCAGTCCCTTAACCGGGACAGTGAACACTGAAGCTTTCTTT. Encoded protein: CASSPLTGTVNTEAFF.